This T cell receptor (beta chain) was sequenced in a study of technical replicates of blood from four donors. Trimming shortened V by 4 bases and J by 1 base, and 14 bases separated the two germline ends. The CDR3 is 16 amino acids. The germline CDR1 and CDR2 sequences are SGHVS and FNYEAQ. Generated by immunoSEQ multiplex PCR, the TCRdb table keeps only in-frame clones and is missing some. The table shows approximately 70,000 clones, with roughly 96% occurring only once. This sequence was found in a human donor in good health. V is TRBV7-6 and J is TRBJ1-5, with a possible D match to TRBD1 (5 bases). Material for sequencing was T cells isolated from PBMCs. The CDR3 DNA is TGTGCCAGCAGCTGGGCGGGGGGGGAGAGCAATCAGCCCCAGCATTTT. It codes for CASSWAGGESNQPQHF.